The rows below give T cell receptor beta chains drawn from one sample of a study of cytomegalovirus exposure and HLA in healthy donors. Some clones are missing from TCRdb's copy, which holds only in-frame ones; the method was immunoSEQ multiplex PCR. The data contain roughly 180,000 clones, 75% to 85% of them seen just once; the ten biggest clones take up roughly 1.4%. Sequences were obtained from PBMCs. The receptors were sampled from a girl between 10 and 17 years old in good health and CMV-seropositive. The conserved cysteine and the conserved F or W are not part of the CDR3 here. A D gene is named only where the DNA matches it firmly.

cdr3_aa: ASSLPSGGNNEQF
j_call: TRBJ2-1
v_call: TRBV5-4
d_call: TRBD2

cdr3_aa: ASREATDSPLH
j_call: TRBJ1-6
v_call: TRBV6-5
d_call: NA

cdr3_aa: ASSKDRDIQNQPQH
j_call: TRBJ1-5
v_call: TRBV19
d_call: TRBD1

cdr3_aa: ASSQLDTHEQY
j_call: TRBJ2-7
v_call: TRBV2
d_call: NA

cdr3_aa: ASSELAGGFNEQF
j_call: TRBJ2-1
v_call: TRBV6-1
d_call: TRBD2

cdr3_aa: ASSQRGSVMGQETQY
j_call: TRBJ2-5
v_call: TRBV7-2
d_call: NA

cdr3_aa: ASSETLSYEQY
j_call: TRBJ2-7
v_call: TRBV2
d_call: NA

cdr3_aa: ASSFGTGKGYT
j_call: TRBJ1-2
v_call: TRBV27
d_call: TRBD1

cdr3_aa: ASSSTSGGETQY
j_call: TRBJ2-5
v_call: TRBV5-6
d_call: TRBD2

cdr3_aa: ASSQRAMQETQY
j_call: TRBJ2-5
v_call: TRBV27
d_call: NA

cdr3_aa: ASRSGGIARNEQF
j_call: TRBJ2-1
v_call: TRBV6-1
d_call: TRBD1

cdr3_aa: ASSLVSRDTYGYT
j_call: TRBJ1-2
v_call: TRBV11-2
d_call: NA

cdr3_aa: ASSHGRDRGFHGELF
j_call: TRBJ2-2
v_call: TRBV4-1
d_call: TRBD1

cdr3_aa: ASSGTAKNEKLF
j_call: TRBJ1-4
v_call: TRBV5-6
d_call: NA

cdr3_aa: ASSARQGPNSPLH
j_call: TRBJ1-6
v_call: TRBV9
d_call: TRBD1

cdr3_aa: ASSSTISGPLQETQY
j_call: TRBJ2-5
v_call: TRBV7-9
d_call: NA

cdr3_aa: ASSLGVQYEQY
j_call: TRBJ2-7
v_call: TRBV7-2
d_call: NA